This is a list of T cell receptor beta chains from one sample in a study of radiotherapy plus CTLA-4 blockade in lung cancer. The method was immunoSEQ multiplex PCR; TCRdb's version includes in-frame clones alone and lacks a portion of them. The repertoire holds over 85,000 clones, with roughly 74% as singletons. Sequences were derived from peripheral blood, sampled from a patient treated with radiotherapy plus ipilimumab. The receptors were sampled from a human donor with non-small cell lung cancer who had a partial response to radiotherapy plus ipilimumab. Some clones in this sample may be carry-over from other donors' samples. Each CDR3 is given with its conserved first and last residue. A D gene is named only where the DNA matches it firmly. Expanded clones get a size class; other rows say once, few or many, or leave the size out.

clone_size d_call j_call v_call cdr3_nt cdr3_aa
once - TRBJ1-5 TRBV2 TGTGCCAGCAGTGAAGGTTCCCAGGTGCTGCCCCAGCATTTT CASSEGSQVLPQHF
- TRBD2 TRBJ2-5 TRBV10-1 TGCGCCAGCAGTGAAGGGCTAGCGGGAGTAAAGGGTGACCAGTACTTC CASSEGLAGVKGDQYF
- - TRBJ2-3 TRBV2 TGTGCCAGCAGTGTAGGAACCCTAGGCACAGATACGCAGTATTTT CASSVGTLGTDTQYF
- - TRBJ2-7 TRBV2 TGTGCCAGCAACGAGCACAGGGAGTACGAGCAGTACTTC CASNEHREYEQYF
- - TRBJ2-3 TRBV19 TGTGCCAGTAGTATAGTGGTGGGAATAGCGGCAAACACAGATACGCAGTATTTT CASSIVVGIAANTDTQYF
- - TRBJ1-1 TRBV6-5 TGTGCCAGCTCGAGGGGGTTTTCGAACACTGAAGCTTTCTTT CASSRGFSNTEAFF
- TRBD1 TRBJ1-6 TRBV5-1 TGCGCCAGCACCAACAGGACAGGGGGGAATTCACCCCTCCACTTT CASTNRTGGNSPLHF
- TRBD1 TRBJ2-5 TRBV7-9 TGTGCCAGCAGCTTAGTGTCTACAGGGGGAGAGACCCAGTACTTC CASSLVSTGGETQYF
- - TRBJ2-2 TRBV7-2 TGTGCCAGCAGCTTAACAGGGCCTAAGAACACCGGGGAGCTGTTTTTT CASSLTGPKNTGELFF
- - TRBJ2-1 TRBV29-1 TGCAGCGTCGTTACAGGGGGGGCTAGGAATGAGCAGTTCTTC CSVVTGGARNEQFF
- TRBD1 TRBJ1-1 TRBV18 TGTGCCAGCTCACCTATGGGACAGTCAAACACTGAAGCTTTCTTT CASSPMGQSNTEAFF
- TRBD2 TRBJ2-3 TRBV16 TGTGCCAGCAGCCAATCGTGGCGGGGGGCGGGCACAGATACGCAGTATTTT CASSQSWRGAGTDTQYF
- - TRBJ1-2 TRBV28 TGTGCCAGCACCCTACAGGGCTCTGGCTACACCTTC CASTLQGSGYTF
- - TRBJ1-2 TRBV28 TGTGCCAGCGGGGGCCGGTCGTATGGCTACACCTTC CASGGRSYGYTF
- - TRBJ2-1 TRBV27 TGTGCCAGCACCAGGGGACAAAACTCCTACAATGAGCAGTTCTTC CASTRGQNSYNEQFF
- TRBD1 TRBJ1-2 TRBV28 TGTGCCAGCAGTTCGACAGGGCTCTATGGCTACACCTTC CASSSTGLYGYTF
- TRBD1 TRBJ2-7 TRBV6-5 TGTGCCAGCAGTTCCCGGACAGGATATAACTACGAGCAGTACTTC CASSSRTGYNYEQYF
- - TRBJ2-7 TRBV11-3 TGTGCCAGCAGCAAGGGAGGCACGAACTACGAGCAGTACTTC CASSKGGTNYEQYF
- - TRBJ1-2 TRBV5-4 TGTGCCAGCAGCCCCCCGTACCCGATTCGGTATGGCTACACCTTC CASSPPYPIRYGYTF
many - TRBJ2-7 TRBV6-1 TGTGCCAGCAGTCCGCGGTACGAGCAGTACTTC CASSPRYEQYF
- - TRBJ2-3 TRBV18 TGTGCCAGCTCACCTCCAAACGGACAAATCACAGATACGCAGTATTTT CASSPPNGQITDTQYF
- - TRBJ2-3 TRBV5-4 TGTGCCACCAGACTAGATACAGATACGCAGTATTTT CATRLDTDTQYF
once - TRBJ2-5 TRBV11-2 TGTGCCAGCAGCTTAGATCGCGGAGGGGGCACGCAGACCCAGTACTTC CASSLDRGGGTQTQYF
- - TRBJ2-7 TRBV18 TGTGCCAGCTCAGGAGGCCAGGGGACCTACGAGCAGTACTTC CASSGGQGTYEQYF
few - TRBJ2-7 TRBV6-5 TGTGCCAGCAGTTACTCTTCAGCCAGGGTGAACGAGCAGTACTTC CASSYSSARVNEQYF
- - TRBJ2-3 TRBV9 TGTGCCAGCAGCCCTCCGGTGACAGATACGCAGTATTTT CASSPPVTDTQYF
- TRBD2 TRBJ2-3 TRBV5-1 TGCGCCAGCAGCTTGGCCCCCCTAGCGGGAGTCACAGATACGCAGTATTTT CASSLAPLAGVTDTQYF
- - TRBJ2-3 TRBV11-2 TGTGCCAGCAGCCCTCAGGGTATGGTGGAAGATACGCAGTATTTT CASSPQGMVEDTQYF